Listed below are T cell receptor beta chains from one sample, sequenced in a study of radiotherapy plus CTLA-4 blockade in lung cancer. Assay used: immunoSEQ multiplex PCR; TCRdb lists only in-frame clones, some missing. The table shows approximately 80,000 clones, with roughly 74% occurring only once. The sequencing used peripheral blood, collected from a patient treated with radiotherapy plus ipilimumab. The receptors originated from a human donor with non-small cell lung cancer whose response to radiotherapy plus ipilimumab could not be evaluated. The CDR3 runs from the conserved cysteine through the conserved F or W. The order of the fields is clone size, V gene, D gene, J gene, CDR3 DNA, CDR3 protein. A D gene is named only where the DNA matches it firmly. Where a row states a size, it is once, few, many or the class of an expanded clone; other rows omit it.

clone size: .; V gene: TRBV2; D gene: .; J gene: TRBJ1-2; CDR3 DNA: TGTGCCAGCAGAACGGATCGGGACAACAACTATGGCTACACCTTC; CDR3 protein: CASRTDRDNNYGYTF
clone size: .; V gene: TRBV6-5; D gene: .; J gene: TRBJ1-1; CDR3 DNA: TGTGCCAGCAGTTACTCGATTCGGTCGAACACTGAAGCTTTCTTT; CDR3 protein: CASSYSIRSNTEAFF
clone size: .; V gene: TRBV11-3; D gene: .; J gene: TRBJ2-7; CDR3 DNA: TGTGCCAGCAGCCGACTCGCCGACCCCAACTACGAGCAGTACTTC; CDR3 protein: CASSRLADPNYEQYF
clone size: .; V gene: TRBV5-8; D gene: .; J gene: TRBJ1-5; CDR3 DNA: TGTGCCAGCAGCTTGGGGCGTCGGGGGGCTCAGCCCCAGCATTTT; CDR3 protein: CASSLGRRGAQPQHF
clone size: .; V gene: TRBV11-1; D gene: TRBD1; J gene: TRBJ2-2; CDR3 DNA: TGTGCCAGCAGCTTAGGACAGGGCGGCAACACCGGGGAGCTGTTTTTT; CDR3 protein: CASSLGQGGNTGELFF
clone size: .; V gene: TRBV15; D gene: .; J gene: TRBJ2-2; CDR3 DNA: TGTGCCACCAGCAGAGATCAGGGGAACACCGGGGAGCTGTTTTTT; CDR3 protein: CATSRDQGNTGELFF
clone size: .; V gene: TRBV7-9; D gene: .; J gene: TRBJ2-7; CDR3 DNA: TGTGCCAGCAGCGCGACGTCGGACAGCGTCAGCTACGAGCAGTACTTC; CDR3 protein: CASSATSDSVSYEQYF
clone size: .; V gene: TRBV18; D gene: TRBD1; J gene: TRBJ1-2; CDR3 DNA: TGTGCCAGCTCACCACAGGGGGCGATTTACGATGGCTACACCTTC; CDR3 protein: CASSPQGAIYDGYTF
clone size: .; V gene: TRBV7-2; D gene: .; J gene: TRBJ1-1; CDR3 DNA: TGTGCCAGCAGCTTAGGGGGCCCCATGAACACTGAAGCTTTCTTT; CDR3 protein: CASSLGGPMNTEAFF
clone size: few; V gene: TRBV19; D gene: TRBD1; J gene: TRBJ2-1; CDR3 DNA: TGTGCCAGTAGTATTGGTAAGGGACAGGGCAGTGATGAGCAGTTCTTC; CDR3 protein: CASSIGKGQGSDEQFF
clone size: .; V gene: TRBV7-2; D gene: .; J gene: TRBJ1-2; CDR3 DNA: TGTGCCAGCAGCTTAGATTGGGGGCAGGCAAACTATGGCTACACCTTC; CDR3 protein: CASSLDWGQANYGYTF
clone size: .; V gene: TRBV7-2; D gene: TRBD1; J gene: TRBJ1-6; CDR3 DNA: TGTGCCAGCAGCTTAGTGGGGACAGGGGGCTCCAATTCACCCCTCCACTTT; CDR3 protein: CASSLVGTGGSNSPLHF
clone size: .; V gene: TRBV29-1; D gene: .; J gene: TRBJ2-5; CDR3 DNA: TGCAGCGTTGGAGGCAGGGAAGAGACCCAGTACTTC; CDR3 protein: CSVGGREETQYF